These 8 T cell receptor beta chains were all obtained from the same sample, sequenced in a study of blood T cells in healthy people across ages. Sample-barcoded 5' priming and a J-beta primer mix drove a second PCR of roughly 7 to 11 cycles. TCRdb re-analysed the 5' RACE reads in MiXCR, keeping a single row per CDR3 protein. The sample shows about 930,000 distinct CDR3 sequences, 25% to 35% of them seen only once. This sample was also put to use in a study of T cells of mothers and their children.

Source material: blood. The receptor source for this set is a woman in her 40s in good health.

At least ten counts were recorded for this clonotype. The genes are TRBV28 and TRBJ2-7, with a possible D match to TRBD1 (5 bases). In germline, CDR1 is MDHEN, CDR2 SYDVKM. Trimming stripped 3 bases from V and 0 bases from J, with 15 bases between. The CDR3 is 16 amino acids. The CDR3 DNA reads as TGTGCCAGCAGTTTGGTGACAGTCTTATTCTCCTACGAGCAGTACTTC. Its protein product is CASSLVTVLFSYEQYF.

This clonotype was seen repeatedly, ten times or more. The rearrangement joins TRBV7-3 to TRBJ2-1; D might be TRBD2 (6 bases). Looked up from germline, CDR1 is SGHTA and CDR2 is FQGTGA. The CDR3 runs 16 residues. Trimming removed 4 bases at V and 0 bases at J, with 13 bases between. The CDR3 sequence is CASSSQAGPSYNEQFF. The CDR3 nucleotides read TGTGCCAGCAGCTCCCAGGCGGGGCCCTCCTACAATGAGCAGTTCTTC.

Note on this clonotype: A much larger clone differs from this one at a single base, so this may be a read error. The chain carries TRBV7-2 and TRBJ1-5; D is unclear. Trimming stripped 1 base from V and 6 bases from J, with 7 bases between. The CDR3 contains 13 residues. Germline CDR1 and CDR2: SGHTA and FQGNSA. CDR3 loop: CASSLDWGQPQHF. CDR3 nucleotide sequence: TGTGCCAGCAGCTTAGATTGGGGTCAGCCCCAGCATTTT.

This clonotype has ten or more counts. CDR3 nucleotide sequence: TGTGCCAGCAGCTTAGCGGCTAGCGGGGGGAATGAGCAGTTCTTC. Protein product: CASSLAASGGNEQFF. The chain couples TRBV7-2 to TRBJ2-1; the match to TRBD2 covers 11 bases. V shed 0 bases and J 7 bases; nucleotides not matched to a gene: 2. This CDR3 has 15 residues. Germline V gene lookup returns CDR1 SGHTA and CDR2 FQGNSA. Full variable domain (outside the CDR3, taken from reference TRBV7-2 and TRBJ2-1): GAGVSQSPSNKVTEKGKDVELRCDPISGHTALYWYRQSLGQGLEFLIYFQGNSAPDKSGLPSDRFSAERTGGSVSTLTIQRTQQEDSAVYLCASSLAASGGNEQFFGPGTRLTVL.

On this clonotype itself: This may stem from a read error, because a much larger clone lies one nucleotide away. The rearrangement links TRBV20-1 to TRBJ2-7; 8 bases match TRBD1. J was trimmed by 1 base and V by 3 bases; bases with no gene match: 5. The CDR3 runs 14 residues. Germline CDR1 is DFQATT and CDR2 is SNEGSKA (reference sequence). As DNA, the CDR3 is TGCAGTGCTAGTCCCGACAGGGGTTCCTACGAGCAGTACTTC. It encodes CSASPDRGSYEQYF.

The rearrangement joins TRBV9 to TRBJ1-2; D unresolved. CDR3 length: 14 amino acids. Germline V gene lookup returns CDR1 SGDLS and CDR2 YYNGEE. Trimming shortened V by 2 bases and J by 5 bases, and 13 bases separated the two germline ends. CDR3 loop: CASSVYPGDYGYTF. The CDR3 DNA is TGTGCCAGCAGCGTCTATCCCGGGGATTATGGCTACACCTTC.

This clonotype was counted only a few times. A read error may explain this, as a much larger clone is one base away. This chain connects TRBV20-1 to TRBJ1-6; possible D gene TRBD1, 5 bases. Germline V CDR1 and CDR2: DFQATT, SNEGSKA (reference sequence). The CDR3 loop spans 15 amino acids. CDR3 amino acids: CSADQMRGGNSPPHF. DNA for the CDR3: TGCAGTGCTGACCAGATGAGGGGAGGTAATTCACCCCCCCACTTT.

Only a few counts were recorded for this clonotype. The chain's CDR3 is CASSLATNVRTGKNDYEQYF. The CDR3 DNA follows: TGCGCCAGCAGCTTGGCCACTAACGTCCGGACAGGCAAGAATGACTACGAGCAGTACTTC. The chain has TRBV5-1 and TRBJ2-7, with 7 bases identical to TRBD1. With V trimmed by 0 bases and J by 3 bases, 21 bases remained unmatched. Germline loops: CDR1 SGHRS, CDR2 YFSETQ. The CDR3 totals 20 residues.